A selection of T cell receptor beta chains follows, all from one sample in a study of shared clonotypes between healthy human individuals. Sequencing was performed with immunoSEQ multiplex PCR; in TCRdb, only in-frame clones are kept and a portion is missing. The sample contains 2.3 million or so clones, 90% to 95% of which appear only once. The sequenced sample consisted of naive CD4+ T cells from PBMCs. The receptors come from a man between 18 and 35 years old in good health. Some clones in this sample may be carry-over from other donors' samples. CDR3s leave out the opening cysteine and the closing phenylalanine or tryptophan. A D gene is named only where the DNA matches it firmly.

len: 11; v_gene: TRBV14; d_gene: TRBD1; j_gene: TRBJ2-7; CDR3aa: ASRGQGSSEQY
len: 12; v_gene: TRBV6-5; d_gene: -; j_gene: TRBJ2-7; CDR3aa: ASSQGRWGYEQY
len: 12; v_gene: TRBV7-2; d_gene: -; j_gene: TRBJ2-5; CDR3aa: ASSYGPVKETQY
len: 12; v_gene: TRBV5-4; d_gene: -; j_gene: TRBJ1-4; CDR3aa: ASSLRDPYEKLF
len: 12; v_gene: TRBV7-2; d_gene: -; j_gene: TRBJ1-1; CDR3aa: ASSLYTVNTEAF
len: 11; v_gene: TRBV27; d_gene: -; j_gene: TRBJ1-2; CDR3aa: ASSPSWASGYT
len: 12; v_gene: TRBV7-8; d_gene: TRBD1; j_gene: TRBJ1-3; CDR3aa: ASTPRTGGNTIY
len: 8; v_gene: TRBV30; d_gene: -; j_gene: TRBJ2-1; CDR3aa: AWSDGIQF
len: 11; v_gene: TRBV7-9; d_gene: -; j_gene: TRBJ2-7; CDR3aa: ASSQDWAYEQY
len: 11; v_gene: TRBV5-1; d_gene: -; j_gene: TRBJ2-5; CDR3aa: ASSPDSQETQY
len: 12; v_gene: TRBV18; d_gene: -; j_gene: TRBJ2-5; CDR3aa: ASSRDQNQETQY
len: 12; v_gene: TRBV4-1; d_gene: -; j_gene: TRBJ1-1; CDR3aa: ASSQVREGAEAF
len: 11; v_gene: TRBV11-3; d_gene: -; j_gene: TRBJ2-5; CDR3aa: ASSKRGQETQY
len: 13; v_gene: TRBV28; d_gene: -; j_gene: TRBJ1-3; CDR3aa: ASTTLRSSGNTIY
len: 12; v_gene: TRBV7-9; d_gene: TRBD2; j_gene: TRBJ2-3; CDR3aa: ASSLEGLSDTQY
len: 14; v_gene: TRBV28; d_gene: -; j_gene: TRBJ2-5; CDR3aa: ASSLGALRDQETQY
len: 13; v_gene: TRBV6-1; d_gene: -; j_gene: TRBJ2-6; CDR3aa: ATPRPGRGANVLT
len: 12; v_gene: TRBV11-3; d_gene: -; j_gene: TRBJ2-7; CDR3aa: ASSLEDSSYEQY
len: 11; v_gene: TRBV10-3; d_gene: -; j_gene: TRBJ2-1; CDR3aa: AISERGYNEQF
len: 10; v_gene: TRBV2; d_gene: -; j_gene: TRBJ2-2; CDR3aa: ASRRENGELF
len: 10; v_gene: TRBV6-5; d_gene: -; j_gene: TRBJ1-1; CDR3aa: ASRPRGTEAF
len: 13; v_gene: TRBV25-1; d_gene: -; j_gene: TRBJ1-4; CDR3aa: ASSEPRSTNEKLF
len: 12; v_gene: TRBV27; d_gene: TRBD2; j_gene: TRBJ2-5; CDR3aa: ASSLLATQETQY
len: 15; v_gene: TRBV5-1; d_gene: TRBD2; j_gene: TRBJ2-1; CDR3aa: ASSLAAGAGPWNEQF
len: 13; v_gene: TRBV27; d_gene: -; j_gene: -; CDR3aa: ASSLSGGGNYEQY
len: 13; v_gene: TRBV13; d_gene: TRBD2; j_gene: TRBJ2-2; CDR3aa: ASSETSGDTGELF
len: 13; v_gene: TRBV28; d_gene: -; j_gene: TRBJ2-7; CDR3aa: ASSPFDRPTYEQY
len: 11; v_gene: TRBV6-4; d_gene: -; j_gene: TRBJ1-5; CDR3aa: ASSPGLGAPQH
len: 10; v_gene: TRBV6-1; d_gene: -; j_gene: TRBJ1-2; CDR3aa: ASSEIAYGYT
len: 12; v_gene: TRBV18; d_gene: -; j_gene: TRBJ1-4; CDR3aa: ASSPRAVNEKLF
len: 14; v_gene: TRBV27; d_gene: TRBD2; j_gene: TRBJ2-7; CDR3aa: ASSFALGTSTYEQY
len: 12; v_gene: TRBV2; d_gene: -; j_gene: TRBJ2-7; CDR3aa: ASSPPGTNYEQY